This TCR beta chain is drawn from a study of T cell responses to AZD1222 COVID-19 vaccine. Broader study findings: Regions left unmutated in variants are reportedly the target of nearly half of spike-specific TCRs. Two AZD1222 doses significantly raised spike-specific TCR breadth and depth over controls.

Notes on this clone: As yet, its antigen is unknown.

Assay used: immunoSEQ multiplex PCR; TCRdb lists only in-frame clones, some missing. The repertoire holds fewer than 120,000 clones, with roughly 90% as singletons. Sample: peripheral blood, taken on day 0 of AZD1222 vaccination. The source is an adult in good health.

This CDR3 is CASSLGTTEAFF. The CDR3 bases are TGTGCCAGCAGCTTGGGGACAACTGAAGCTTTCTTT. The rearrangement joins TRBV5-6 to TRBJ1-1, with TRBD1 as a possible D gene (5 bases). Germline V gives CDR1 SGHDT, CDR2 YYEEEE. V lost 0 bases and J 5 bases, leaving 5 bases between the germline ends. The CDR3 consists of 12 residues.